This record concerns one T cell receptor (beta chain) sequence. Original processing notes: The authors estimated nucleated cell counts from reference gene primer amplification. Data came from immunoSEQ multiplex PCR; TCRdb stores just in-frame clones and leaves some out. D and trimming come from the DNA, and the V and J calls and clone size come from that table. The sample has over 80,000 clones, roughly 84% seen once. This sample was included in a study of blood T cell repertoires in COVID-19. About the study: The United States, Italy and Spain were the sources of the acute and convalescent COVID-19 samples. Sources were T cells, B-cell-depleted T cells, or PBMCs; the material itself was cDNA or gDNA.

The CDR3 has 14 amino acids. V dropped 8 bases and J dropped 0; count of bases not matched to a gene: 7. CDR1 and CDR2 from the germline V gene are MNHEY and SVGAGI. The chain joins TRBV6-5 to TRBJ2-7; 7 nucleotides agree with TRBD2. The sequence was collected from a woman aged 80 or older with acute or convalescent COVID-19. Sample: peripheral blood. The CDR3 DNA sequence: TGTGCCAGCCGTCGAGGGACTACCTCCTACGAGCAGTACTTC. Amino acids: CASRRGTTSYEQYF.